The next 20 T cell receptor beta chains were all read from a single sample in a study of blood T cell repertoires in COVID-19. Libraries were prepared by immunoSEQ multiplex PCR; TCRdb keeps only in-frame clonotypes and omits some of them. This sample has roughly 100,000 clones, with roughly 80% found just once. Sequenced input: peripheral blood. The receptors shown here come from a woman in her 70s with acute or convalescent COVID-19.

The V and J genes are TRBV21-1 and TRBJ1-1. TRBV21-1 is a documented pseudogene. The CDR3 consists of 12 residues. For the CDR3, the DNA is TGTGCCAGCACCCTGGGGGAGGCTGAAGCTTTCTTT. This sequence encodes CASTLGEAEAFF.

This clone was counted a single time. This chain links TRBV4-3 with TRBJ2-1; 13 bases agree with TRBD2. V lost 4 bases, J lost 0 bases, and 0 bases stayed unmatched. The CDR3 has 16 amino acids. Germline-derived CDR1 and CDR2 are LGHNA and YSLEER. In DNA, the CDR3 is TGCGCCAGCAGCCGGACTAGCGGGAGCTCCTACAATGAGCAGTTCTTC. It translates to CASSRTSGSSYNEQFF.

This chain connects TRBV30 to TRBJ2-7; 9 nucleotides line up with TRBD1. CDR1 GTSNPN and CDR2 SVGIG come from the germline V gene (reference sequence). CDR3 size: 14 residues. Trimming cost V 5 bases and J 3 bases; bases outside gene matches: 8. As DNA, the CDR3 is TGTGCCTGGGGGATGGGGACAGGGTACTACGAGCAGTACTTC. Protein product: CAWGMGTGYYEQYF. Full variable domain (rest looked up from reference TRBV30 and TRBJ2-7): SQTIHQWPATLVQPVGSPLSLECTVEGTSNPNLYWYRQAAGRGLQLLFYSVGIGQISSEVPQNLSASRPQDRQFILSSKKLLLSDSGFYLCAWGMGTGYYEQYFGPGTRLTVT.

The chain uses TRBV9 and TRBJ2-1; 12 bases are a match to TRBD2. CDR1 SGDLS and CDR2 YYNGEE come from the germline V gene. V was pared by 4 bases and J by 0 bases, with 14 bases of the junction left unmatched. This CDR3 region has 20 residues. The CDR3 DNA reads TGTGCCAGCAGCATCGCTAGCGGGGGGGTTTATCCCCTCTCCTACAATGAGCAGTTCTTC. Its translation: CASSIASGGVYPLSYNEQFF.

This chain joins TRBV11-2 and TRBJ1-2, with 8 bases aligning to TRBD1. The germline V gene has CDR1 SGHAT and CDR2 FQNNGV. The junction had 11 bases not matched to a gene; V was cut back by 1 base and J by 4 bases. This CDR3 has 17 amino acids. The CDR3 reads CASSLASGQGRGYGYTF. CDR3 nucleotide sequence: TGTGCCAGCAGCTTAGCCTCCGGACAGGGAAGGGGCTATGGCTACACCTTC.

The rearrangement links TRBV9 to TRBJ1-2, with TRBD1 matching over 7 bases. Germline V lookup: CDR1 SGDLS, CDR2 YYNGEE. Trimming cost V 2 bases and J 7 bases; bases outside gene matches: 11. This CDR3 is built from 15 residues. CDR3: CASSVSRQGEVGYTF. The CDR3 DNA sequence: TGTGCCAGCAGCGTGTCGAGACAGGGAGAGGTTGGCTACACCTTC.

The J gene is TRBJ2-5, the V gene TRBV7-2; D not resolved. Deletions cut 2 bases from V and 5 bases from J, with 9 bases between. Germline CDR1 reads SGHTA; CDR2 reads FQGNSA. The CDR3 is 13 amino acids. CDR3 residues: CASSLFFRETQYF. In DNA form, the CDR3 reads TGTGCCAGCAGCTTATTTTTTCGGGAGACCCAGTACTTC.

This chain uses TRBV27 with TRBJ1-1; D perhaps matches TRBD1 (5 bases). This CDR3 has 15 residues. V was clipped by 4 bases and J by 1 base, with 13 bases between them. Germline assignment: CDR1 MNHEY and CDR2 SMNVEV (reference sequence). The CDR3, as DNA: TGTGCCAGCAGTTCTCAGGGTTTTCGGAACACTGAAGCTTTCTTT. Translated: CASSSQGFRNTEAFF.

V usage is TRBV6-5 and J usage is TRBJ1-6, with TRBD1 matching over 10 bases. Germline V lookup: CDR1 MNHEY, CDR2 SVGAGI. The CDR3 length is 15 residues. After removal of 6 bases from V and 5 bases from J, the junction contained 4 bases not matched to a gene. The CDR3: CASRLDRGNNSPLHF. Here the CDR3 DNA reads TGTGCCAGCAGATTGGACAGGGGGAATAATTCACCCCTCCACTTT.

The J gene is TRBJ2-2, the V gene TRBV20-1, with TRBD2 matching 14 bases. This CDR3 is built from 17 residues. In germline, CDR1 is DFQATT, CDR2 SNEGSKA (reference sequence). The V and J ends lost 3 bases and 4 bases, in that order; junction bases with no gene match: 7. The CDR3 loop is CSASWGLAGEGTGELFF. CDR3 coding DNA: TGCAGTGCTAGTTGGGGACTAGCGGGAGAGGGCACCGGGGAGCTGTTTTTT.

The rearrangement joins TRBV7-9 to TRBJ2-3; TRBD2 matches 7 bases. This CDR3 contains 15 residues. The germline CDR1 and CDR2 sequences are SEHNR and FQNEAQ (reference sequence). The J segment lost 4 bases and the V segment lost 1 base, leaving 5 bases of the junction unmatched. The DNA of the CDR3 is TGTGCCAGCAGCTTAGGGGGTCGGGGGGCAGATACGCAGTATTTT. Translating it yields CASSLGGRGADTQYF.

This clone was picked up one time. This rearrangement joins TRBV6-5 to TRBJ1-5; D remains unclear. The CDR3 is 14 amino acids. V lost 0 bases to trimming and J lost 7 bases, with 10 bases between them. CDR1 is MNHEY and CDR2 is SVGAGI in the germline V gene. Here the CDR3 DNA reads TGTGCCAGCAGTTACTCGCGGATTCAGCAGCCCCAGCATTTT. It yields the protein CASSYSRIQQPQHF.

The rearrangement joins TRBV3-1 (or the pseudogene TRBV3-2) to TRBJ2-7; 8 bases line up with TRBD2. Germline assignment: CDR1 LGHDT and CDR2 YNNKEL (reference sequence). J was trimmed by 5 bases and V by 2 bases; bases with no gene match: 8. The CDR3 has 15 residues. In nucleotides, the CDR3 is TGTGCCAGCAGCCAATCCCCGGGGGGGGTGGACGAGCAGTACTTC. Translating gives CASSQSPGGVDEQYF.

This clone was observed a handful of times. The CDR3 DNA reads as TGTGCCAGCAGTGATTATGGAAACACCATATATTTT. It specifies CASSDYGNTIYF. The V gene is TRBV25-1, the J gene TRBJ1-3; no reliable D call. This CDR3 is built from 12 residues. Germline CDR1 is MGHDK and CDR2 is SYGVNS. The ends were cut back, 3 bases at V and 3 bases at J, with 3 bases in the middle.

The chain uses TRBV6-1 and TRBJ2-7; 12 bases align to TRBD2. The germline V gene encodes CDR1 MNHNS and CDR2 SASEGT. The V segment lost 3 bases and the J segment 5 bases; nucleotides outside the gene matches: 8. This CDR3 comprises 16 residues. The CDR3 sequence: CASSDVLAGGRDEQYF. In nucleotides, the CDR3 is TGTGCCAGCAGTGACGTACTAGCGGGAGGTAGGGACGAGCAGTACTTC.

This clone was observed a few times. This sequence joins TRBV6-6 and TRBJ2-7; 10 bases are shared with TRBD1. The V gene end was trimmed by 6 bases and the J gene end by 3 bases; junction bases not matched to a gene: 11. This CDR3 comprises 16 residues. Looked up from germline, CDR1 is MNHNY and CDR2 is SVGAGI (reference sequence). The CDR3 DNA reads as TGTGCCAGCAGACCTACCGGGACAGGGGATGGCTACGAGCAGTACTTC. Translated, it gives CASRPTGTGDGYEQYF.

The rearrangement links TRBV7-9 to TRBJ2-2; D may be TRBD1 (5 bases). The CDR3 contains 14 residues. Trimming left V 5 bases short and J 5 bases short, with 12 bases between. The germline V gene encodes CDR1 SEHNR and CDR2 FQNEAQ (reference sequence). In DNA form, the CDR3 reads TGTGCCAGCAGCGGAATCAGGGTTACCGGGGAGCTGTTTTTT. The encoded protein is CASSGIRVTGELFF.

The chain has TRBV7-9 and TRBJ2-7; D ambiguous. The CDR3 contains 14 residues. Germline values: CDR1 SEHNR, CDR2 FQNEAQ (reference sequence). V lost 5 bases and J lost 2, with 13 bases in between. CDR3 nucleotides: TGTGCCAGCAGCCCGTTCGCATCAGCCTACGAGCAGTACTTC. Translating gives CASSPFASAYEQYF.

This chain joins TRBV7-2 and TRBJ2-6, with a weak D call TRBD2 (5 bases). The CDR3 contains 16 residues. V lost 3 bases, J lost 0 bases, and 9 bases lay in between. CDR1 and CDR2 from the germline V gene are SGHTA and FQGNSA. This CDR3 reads CASSFRGISGANVLTF. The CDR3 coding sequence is TGTGCCAGCAGCTTCCGGGGAATCTCTGGGGCCAACGTCCTGACTTTC.

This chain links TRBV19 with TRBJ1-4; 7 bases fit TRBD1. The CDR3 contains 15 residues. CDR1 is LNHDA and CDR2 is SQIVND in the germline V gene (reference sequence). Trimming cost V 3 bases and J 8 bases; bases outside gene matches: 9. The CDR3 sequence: CASSMATGRGEKLFF. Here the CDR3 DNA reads TGTGCCAGTAGTATGGCGACAGGGCGAGGAGAAAAACTGTTTTTT.